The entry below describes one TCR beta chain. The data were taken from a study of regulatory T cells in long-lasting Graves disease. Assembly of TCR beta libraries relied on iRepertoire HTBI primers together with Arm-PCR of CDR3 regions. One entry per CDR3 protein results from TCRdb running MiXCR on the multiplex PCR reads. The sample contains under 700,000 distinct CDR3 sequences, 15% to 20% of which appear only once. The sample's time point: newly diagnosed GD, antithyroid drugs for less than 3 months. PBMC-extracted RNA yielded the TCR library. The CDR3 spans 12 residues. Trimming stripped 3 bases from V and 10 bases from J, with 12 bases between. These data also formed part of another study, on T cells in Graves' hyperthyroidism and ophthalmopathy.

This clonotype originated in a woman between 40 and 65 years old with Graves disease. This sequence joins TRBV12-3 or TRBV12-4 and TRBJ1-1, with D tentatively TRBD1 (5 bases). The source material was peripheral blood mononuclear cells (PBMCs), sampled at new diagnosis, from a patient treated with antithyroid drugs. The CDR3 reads CASSFGAGIAFF. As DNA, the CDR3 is TGTGCCAGCAGTTTTGGCGCAGGGATAGCTTTCTTT.